One sample yielded the 6 T cell receptor beta chains listed below, sequenced in a study of blood T cell repertoires in COVID-19. Assay used: immunoSEQ multiplex PCR; TCRdb lists only in-frame clones, some missing. This sample carries more than 200,000 clones, about nine tenths of them seen once, and the ten largest clones take around 7%. The sample comprised PBMCs or T cells enriched from blood (not recorded which). Source of these receptors: a young man in a cohort exposed to, infected with or recovered from COVID-19 (not recorded which).

V usage is TRBV27 and J usage is TRBJ1-1; D is perhaps TRBD1 (5 bases). In germline, CDR1 is MNHEY, CDR2 SMNVEV (reference sequence). There are 14 residues in the CDR3. V lost 6 bases and J 6 bases, leaving 17 bases between the germline ends. The CDR3 DNA sequence: TGTGCCAGCAGCACTCAGGGAAAAGGGCCTGAAGCTTTCTTT. The encoded protein is CASSTQGKGPEAFF.

The V call is TRBV21-1, the J call TRBJ1-5; no DNA check was done on the table's D call, TRBD1. TRBV21-1 is termed a pseudogene. This CDR3 is 21 amino acids long. CDR3: CASSGWPGQGSTNYSNQPQHF. The CDR3 DNA reads TGTGCCAGCAGCGGATGGCCAGGACAGGGGTCTACCAATTATAGCAATCAGCCCCAGCATTTT.

V usage is TRBV24-1 and J usage is TRBJ2-2; 11 bases fit TRBD2. The CDR3 length is 18 residues. V trimming: 3 bases; J trimming: 2 bases; junction bases outside the gene matches: 7. Germline CDR1 is KGHDR and CDR2 is SFDVKD. This CDR3 is CATSDGTSGKLNTGELFF. The DNA of the CDR3 is TGTGCCACCAGTGATGGGACTAGCGGTAAACTTAACACCGGGGAGCTGTTTTTT.

The chain carries TRBV6-2 or TRBV6-3 and TRBJ2-7; 10 nucleotides line up with TRBD1. The CDR3 runs to 15 residues. From germline, CDR1 is MNHEY and CDR2 SVGEGT. The trim removed 0 bases at V and 6 bases at J, leaving 5 bases unmatched. CDR3: CASSYSGTGVSEQYF. CDR3 bases: TGTGCCAGCAGTTACTCCGGGACAGGGGTTTCCGAGCAGTACTTC.

The chain employs TRBV3-1 (or the pseudogene TRBV3-2) and TRBJ2-5; possible D gene TRBD2, 6 bases. Trimming shortened V by 3 bases and J by 0 bases, and 20 bases separated the two germline ends. Germline CDR1 is LGHDT and CDR2 is YNNKEL (reference sequence). This CDR3 spans 18 amino acids. The CDR3 protein is CASSHLINKRVYQETQYF. CDR3 DNA sequence: TGTGCCAGCAGCCACCTCATTAACAAGCGGGTCTACCAAGAGACCCAGTACTTC.

This chain connects TRBV11-2 to TRBJ1-2; D possibly corresponds to TRBD1 (6 bases). In germline, CDR1 is SGHAT, CDR2 FQNNGV. The CDR3 runs 13 residues. Trimming left V 5 bases short and J 6 bases short, with 13 bases between. The CDR3 DNA sequence: TGTGCCAGCAGCGTAAACACAGGGAATGGCTACACCTTC. Translated: CASSVNTGNGYTF.